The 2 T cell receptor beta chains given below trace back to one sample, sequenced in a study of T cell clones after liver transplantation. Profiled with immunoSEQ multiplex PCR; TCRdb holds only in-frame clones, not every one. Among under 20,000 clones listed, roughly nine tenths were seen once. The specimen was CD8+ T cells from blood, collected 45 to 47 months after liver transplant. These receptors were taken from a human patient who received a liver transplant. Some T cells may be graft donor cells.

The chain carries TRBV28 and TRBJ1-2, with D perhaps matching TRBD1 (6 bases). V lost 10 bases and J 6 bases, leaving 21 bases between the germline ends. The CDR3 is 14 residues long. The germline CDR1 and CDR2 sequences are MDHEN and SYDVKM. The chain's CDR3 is CATQTGRATDGYTF. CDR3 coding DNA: TGTGCCACCCAGACAGGCCGAGCCACGGATGGCTACACCTTC.

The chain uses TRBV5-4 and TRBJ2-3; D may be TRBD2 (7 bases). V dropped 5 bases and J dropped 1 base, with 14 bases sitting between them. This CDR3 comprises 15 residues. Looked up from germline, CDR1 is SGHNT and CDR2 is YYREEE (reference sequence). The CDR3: CASRGGRDGTDTQYF. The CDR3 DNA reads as TGTGCCAGCAGGGGGGGGCGGGACGGCACAGATACGCAGTATTTT. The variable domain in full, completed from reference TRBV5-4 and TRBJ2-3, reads ETGVTQSPTHLIKTRGQQVTLRCSSQSGHNTVSWYQQALGQGPQFIFQYYREEENGRGNFPPRFSGLQFPNYSSELNVNALELDDSALYLCASRGGRDGTDTQYFGPGTRLTVL.